These 10 T cell receptor beta chains originate from one sample sequenced in a study of identical twins. TCRdb redid the calling of the 5' RACE reads with MiXCR, one entry per CDR3 protein. Here the sample spans 550,000 to 700,000 distinct CDR3 sequences, just under 10% being singletons. The same sample was also studied in work on yellow fever vaccine responses in identical twins.

The sample consisted of PBMCs. These receptors all stem from a woman aged 18-30 years in good health.

The chain recombines TRBV6-1 with TRBJ1-3; the D gene is possibly TRBD1 (5 bases). Germline V gives CDR1 MNHNS, CDR2 SASEGT. This CDR3 is built from 14 residues. Trimming cost V 6 bases and J 2 bases, with 11 bases left between them. The CDR3, as DNA: TGTGCCAGCAGAAAAAGGGGTACTGGAAACACCATATATTTT. It translates to CASRKRGTGNTIYF.

This clonotype was observed at least ten times. V gene TRBV9 combines with J gene TRBJ1-3, with 7 bases aligning to TRBD1. Germline loops: CDR1 SGDLS, CDR2 YYNGEE. The ends lost 1 base at V and 4 bases at J; junction bases unmatched: 2. The CDR3 is 14 amino acids. CDR3 protein: CASSVRDRGNTIYF. The CDR3 nucleotides are TGTGCCAGCAGCGTAAGGGACAGAGGAAACACCATATATTTT.

This clonotype was seen many times. V gene TRBV12-3 or TRBV12-4 combines with J gene TRBJ2-7; tentative D call: TRBD1 (6 bases). The CDR3 runs to 15 residues. Trimming removed 4 bases from V and 1 base from J, with 14 bases in between. In DNA form, the CDR3 reads TGTGCCAGCAGTTCATCTCAGGACAGATCCTACGAGCAGTACTTC. As protein: CASSSSQDRSYEQYF.

The sample holds many counts of this clonotype. V is TRBV6-1 and J is TRBJ2-7; D may be TRBD1 (7 bases). This CDR3 has 14 amino acids. Looked up from germline, CDR1 is MNHNS and CDR2 is SASEGT. Trimming pared 4 bases from V and 0 bases from J, leaving 10 bases between. This CDR3 reads CASSGRDSSYEQYF. The CDR3 DNA sequence: TGTGCCAGCAGTGGGCGGGACAGCTCCTACGAGCAGTACTTC.

This clonotype was seen at least ten times. The rearrangement uses TRBV7-9 and TRBJ2-1, with 7 bases fitting TRBD1. V lost 4 bases to trimming and J lost 8 bases; unmatched junction nucleotides: 8. Germline values: CDR1 SEHNR, CDR2 FQNEAQ (reference sequence). The CDR3 is 14 amino acids. The CDR3 protein is CASSSTQGSDEQFF. The CDR3, as DNA: TGTGCCAGCAGCTCTACACAGGGGTCCGATGAGCAGTTCTTC.

Only a few counts were recorded for this clonotype. This chain links TRBV28 with TRBJ2-6; 11 bases align to TRBD1. The CDR3 has 15 amino acids. With V trimmed by 10 bases and J by 2 bases, 4 bases remained unmatched. Germline CDR1 MDHEN, CDR2 SYDVKM. The CDR3 region has the DNA TGTGCCACGGGGACAGGGGGGGCTGGGGCCAACGTCCTGACTTTC. This translates into CATGTGGAGANVLTF.

This clonotype occurred many times. The chain uses TRBV3-1 and TRBJ2-1; the D gene is possibly TRBD2 (6 bases). Germline CDR1 and CDR2: LGHDT and YNNKEL (reference sequence). The CDR3 spans 14 residues. V was cut by 5 bases and J by 8 bases, with 16 bases left in between. CDR3 coding DNA: TGTGCCAGCAGCGAGTGGTCCAGGGACTATGAGCAGTTCTTC. Its protein is CASSEWSRDYEQFF.

The chain recombines TRBV5-6 with TRBJ1-1; D perhaps matches TRBD1 (6 bases). CDR1 SGHDT and CDR2 YYEEEE come from the germline V gene. The CDR3 runs to 13 residues. Trimming pared 4 bases from V and 4 bases from J, leaving 11 bases between. CDR3 bases: TGTGCCAGCAGCGCAGGGGTGACCACTGAAGCTTTCTTT. Amino acid sequence: CASSAGVTTEAFF.

This clonotype appeared many times. V usage is TRBV3-1 and J usage is TRBJ2-7; no firm D call. The CDR3 has 15 amino acids. Trimming removed 0 bases from V and 0 bases from J, with 9 bases in between. The germline V gene encodes CDR1 LGHDT and CDR2 YNNKEL (reference sequence). The DNA for the CDR3 is TGTGCCAGCAGCCAAGATCCCCCCAGCTCCTACGAGCAGTACTTC. It translates to CASSQDPPSSYEQYF.

This clonotype was counted ten times or more. The rearrangement uses TRBV4-3 and TRBJ1-2; D unclear. Looked up from germline, CDR1 is LGHNA and CDR2 is YSLEER. V shed 1 base and J shed 2 bases, with 11 bases lying between them. The CDR3 has 15 amino acids. Written as DNA, the CDR3 is TGCGCCAGCAGCCAAGCAGTTCAGTCCAACTATGGCTACACCTTC. Its protein product is CASSQAVQSNYGYTF.